The 9 T cell receptor beta chains presented below share a single source sample, sequenced in a study of T cells in Graves' hyperthyroidism and ophthalmopathy (dated by TCRdb to about 2019). The library relied on multiplex PCR. This sample was sequenced with an Illumina HiSeq 2000. TCR beta CDR3 regions were amplified from RNA transcripts. For the first round of RT-PCR on the TCR CDR3, the HTBI primer set was used together with the Qiagen OneStep RT-PCR kit. The raw public data were reprocessed by TCRdb itself: fastp quality trimming at Q25, MiXCR clonotype calling, in-frame beta chains only. Each CDR3 protein appears once, grouped with its most common genes and DNA. The table for this sample lists over 500,000 distinct CDR3 sequences; roughly 15% of them were counted only once. The ten largest clones represent approximately 14% of the sample. The sequenced sample consisted of blood. All receptors come from a woman aged 40-49 years with Graves' hyperthyroidism.

V usage is TRBV20-1 and J usage is TRBJ1-5, with a tentative D call TRBD1 (6 bases). There are 16 residues in the CDR3. Trimming pared 5 bases from V and 2 bases from J, leaving 19 bases between. Germline V gene sequence: CDR1 DFQATT, CDR2 SNEGSKA (reference sequence). CDR3 protein: CSAVSGTPAGNQPQHF. CDR3 in DNA: TGCAGTGCTGTTTCCGGGACACCGGCTGGCAATCAGCCCCAGCATTTT.

This clonotype was seen more than once but under ten times. The rearrangement uses TRBV5-1 and TRBJ1-6; D gene unclear. V gave up 0 bases and J gave up 10 bases, with 26 bases separating them. The CDR3 runs to 19 residues. In germline, CDR1 is SGHRS, CDR2 YFSETQ. In DNA form, the CDR3 reads TGCGCCAGCAGCTTGGACAGCCCCCGATTTTCAATGAACGGATCACCCCTCCACTTT. Protein sequence: CASSLDSPRFSMNGSPLHF.

This clonotype has a count of ten or more. The rearrangement uses TRBV24-1 and TRBJ2-1; 15 bases map to TRBD2. V lost 4 bases and J lost 9; bases outside the gene matches: 6. Germline CDR1 reads KGHDR; CDR2 reads SFDVKD. This CDR3 has 16 amino acids. CDR3 in DNA: TGTGCCACCAGTGACCCAGGGACTAGCGGGAGGACTGAGCAGTTCTTC. Residues: CATSDPGTSGRTEQFF.

The genes are TRBV5-1 and TRBJ1-4; a possible D gene is TRBD1 (5 bases). The CDR3 runs to 14 residues. Germline V gives CDR1 SGHRS, CDR2 YFSETQ. The ends were cut back, 4 bases at V and 4 bases at J, with 11 bases in the middle. The CDR3 sequence: CASSPDRINEKLFF. The DNA of the CDR3 is TGCGCCAGCAGCCCAGACAGAATTAATGAAAAACTGTTTTTT.

The genes are TRBV13 and TRBJ2-7, with D maybe TRBD1 (6 bases). CDR3 length: 12 residues. The ends were cut back, 5 bases at V and 5 bases at J, with 10 bases in the middle. Germline-derived CDR1 and CDR2 are PRHDT and FYEKMQ (reference sequence). In nucleotides, the CDR3 is TGTGCCAGCAGCGCCCACAGGGACGAGCAGTACTTC. This gives the protein CASSAHRDEQYF.

This clonotype appeared many times. The CDR3 is CASNVPGTNEQFF. CDR3 nucleotide sequence: TGTGCCAGCAATGTGCCCGGGACCAATGAGCAGTTCTTC. The gene calls are TRBV28 and TRBJ2-1; either TRBD1 or TRBD2 may supply D (5 bases each). V was clipped by 7 bases and J by 6 bases, with 13 bases between them. The CDR3 consists of 13 residues. The V gene's germline CDR1 is MDHEN and CDR2 SYDVKM.

In this sample, this clonotype turned up many times. The V and J genes are TRBV20-1 and TRBJ2-4, with D uncertain. This CDR3 has 16 residues. From germline, CDR1 is DFQATT and CDR2 SNEGSKA (reference sequence). Trimming pared 0 bases from V and 0 bases from J, leaving 12 bases between. In nucleotides, the CDR3 is TGCAGTGCTAGAGATCGACCCCAACTAGCCAAAAACATTCAGTACTTC. Residues: CSARDRPQLAKNIQYF.

There are many counts of this clonotype. This sequence joins TRBV27 and TRBJ2-7; D assignment may be TRBD1 or TRBD2 (5 bases each). The CDR3 sequence is 16 residues long. V was pared by 0 bases and J by 3 bases, with 15 bases between. Per germline, CDR1 MNHEY and CDR2 SMNVEV (reference sequence). Here the CDR3 reads CASSLSLGEKLYEQYF. The CDR3 DNA sequence: TGTGCCAGCAGTTTATCGTTGGGGGAGAAGCTCTACGAGCAGTACTTC.

This clonotype was recorded many times. This chain uses TRBV6-6 with TRBJ2-5; the match to TRBD2 covers 10 bases. There are 18 residues in the CDR3. Germline-derived CDR1 and CDR2 are MNHNY and SVGAGI (reference sequence). J was trimmed by 2 bases and V by 0 bases; bases with no gene match: 9. The CDR3: CASSYSWASGRRQETQYF. CDR3 nucleotide sequence: TGTGCCAGCAGTTACTCTTGGGCTAGCGGGAGACGGCAAGAGACCCAGTACTTC.